These T cell receptor beta chains were read from a single sample in a study of shared clonotypes between healthy human individuals. Some clones are missing from TCRdb's copy, which holds only in-frame ones; the method was immunoSEQ multiplex PCR. The data contain roughly 640,000 clones, over 65% of them singletons. The specimen sequenced was memory CD4+ T cells sorted from blood. These receptors all stem from a woman between 25 and 40 years old in good health. The CDR3 runs from the conserved cysteine through the conserved F or W. A D gene is named only where the DNA matches it firmly. Clone size is given for some rows only: seen once, a few or many times, or a class if the clone is expanded.

clone_size: -
d_call: -
v_call: TRBV7-9
j_call: TRBJ2-7
cdr3_nt: TGTGCCAGCCGCAAGCCAGGCCAGGGGGAGGACGAGCAGTACTTC
cdr3_aa: CASRKPGQGEDEQYF

clone_size: -
d_call: TRBD1
v_call: TRBV28
j_call: TRBJ1-4
cdr3_nt: TGTGCCACCGGACAGGGAGGAATCTCTAGGGAAAAACTGTTTTTT
cdr3_aa: CATGQGGISREKLFF

clone_size: -
d_call: -
v_call: TRBV6-5
j_call: TRBJ2-7
cdr3_nt: TGTGCCAGCAGTTACTCTGGGACGGCAACCTACGAGCAGTACTTC
cdr3_aa: CASSYSGTATYEQYF

clone_size: once
d_call: TRBD2
v_call: TRBV2
j_call: TRBJ2-7
cdr3_nt: TGTGCCAGCAGTGAGAGCGGGACTTCAGACGAGCAGTACTTC
cdr3_aa: CASSESGTSDEQYF

clone_size: -
d_call: -
v_call: TRBV10-3
j_call: TRBJ2-7
cdr3_nt: TGTGCCATCAGAGAAAACCCGAGCTCCTACGAGCAGTACTTC
cdr3_aa: CAIRENPSSYEQYF

clone_size: -
d_call: TRBD1
v_call: TRBV28
j_call: TRBJ1-5
cdr3_nt: TGTGCCAGCAGTCGGACAGGGGCGGGGGGCAATCAGCCCCAGCATTTT
cdr3_aa: CASSRTGAGGNQPQHF

clone_size: -
d_call: TRBD2
v_call: TRBV19
j_call: TRBJ2-7
cdr3_nt: TGTGCCAGTAGTGGACTAGCGGGAGTCGAGCAGTACTTC
cdr3_aa: CASSGLAGVEQYF

clone_size: -
d_call: -
v_call: TRBV7-9
j_call: TRBJ2-3
cdr3_nt: TGTGCCAGCAGCTTAAGGGACAGCACAGATACGCAGTATTTT
cdr3_aa: CASSLRDSTDTQYF

clone_size: -
d_call: -
v_call: TRBV30
j_call: TRBJ2-5
cdr3_nt: TGTGCCTGGAGTTCCAGGGAAGAGACCCAGTACTTC
cdr3_aa: CAWSSREETQYF

clone_size: once
d_call: -
v_call: TRBV28
j_call: TRBJ2-1
cdr3_nt: TGTGCCAGCCATTCCGCCGCGGCAGGCCGAGCGGGTGCGCAGTTCTTC
cdr3_aa: CASHSAAAGRAGAQFF

clone_size: -
d_call: -
v_call: TRBV5-4
j_call: TRBJ2-3
cdr3_nt: TGTGCCAGCAGCACCACACGGAGCACAGATACGCAGTATTTT
cdr3_aa: CASSTTRSTDTQYF

clone_size: -
d_call: -
v_call: TRBV28
j_call: TRBJ1-3
cdr3_nt: TGTGCCACGACCGACAGCCTAAGAAACACCATATATTTT
cdr3_aa: CATTDSLRNTIYF

clone_size: -
d_call: -
v_call: TRBV7-2
j_call: TRBJ2-5
cdr3_nt: TGTGCCAGCAGCTTGAGGGTTTCGGAAGAGACCCAGTACTTC
cdr3_aa: CASSLRVSEETQYF

clone_size: once
d_call: -
v_call: TRBV28
j_call: TRBJ1-2
cdr3_nt: TGTGCCAGCAGTTACGGCAGGGCCTATGGCTACACCTTC
cdr3_aa: CASSYGRAYGYTF

clone_size: -
d_call: -
v_call: TRBV14
j_call: TRBJ1-5
cdr3_nt: TGTGCCAGCAGCCAAGGGATGTCCAGGAGGGTTTCATCGCCCCAGCATTTT
cdr3_aa: CASSQGMSRRVSSPQHF

clone_size: -
d_call: TRBD1
v_call: TRBV18
j_call: TRBJ1-1
cdr3_nt: TGTGCCAGCTCACCCTCCAGGGGGACAACTGAAGCTTTCTTT
cdr3_aa: CASSPSRGTTEAFF

clone_size: -
d_call: -
v_call: TRBV19
j_call: TRBJ2-2
cdr3_nt: TGTGCTAGTAGGGGAGGCAGGGCGCATACCGGGGAGCTGTTTTTT
cdr3_aa: CASRGGRAHTGELFF

clone_size: -
d_call: -
v_call: TRBV11-2
j_call: TRBJ1-4
cdr3_nt: TGTGCCAGCAGCTTAAAGCAGGGGACCAATGAAAAACTGTTTTTT
cdr3_aa: CASSLKQGTNEKLFF

clone_size: -
d_call: TRBD2
v_call: TRBV2
j_call: TRBJ2-5
cdr3_nt: TGTGCCAGCCGCACCCGGGGGGTTAGAGGTGCGACCCAGTACTTC
cdr3_aa: CASRTRGVRGATQYF

clone_size: -
d_call: -
v_call: TRBV27
j_call: TRBJ2-2
cdr3_nt: TGTGCCAGCAGTTTATGGGGTAGCGGGAACACCGGGGAGCTGTTTTTT
cdr3_aa: CASSLWGSGNTGELFF

clone_size: -
d_call: TRBD1
v_call: TRBV9
j_call: TRBJ2-7
cdr3_nt: TGTGCCAGCAGCGTCCAGGACAGGGGGTACTACGAGCAGTACTTC
cdr3_aa: CASSVQDRGYYEQYF

clone_size: -
d_call: TRBD2
v_call: TRBV5-1
j_call: TRBJ2-7
cdr3_nt: TGCGCCAGCAGAATATCTGGGCGGGGGGCCTACGAGCAGTACTTC
cdr3_aa: CASRISGRGAYEQYF

clone_size: -
d_call: -
v_call: TRBV6-6
j_call: TRBJ1-6
cdr3_nt: TGTGCCAGCAGTCTGGAGGGGAGGACTTTCTCACCCCTCCACTTT
cdr3_aa: CASSLEGRTFSPLHF

clone_size: -
d_call: TRBD1
v_call: TRBV5-1
j_call: TRBJ2-2
cdr3_nt: TGCGCCAGCAGCTTGGTACAGGGGGCGCGGGAGCTGTTTTTT
cdr3_aa: CASSLVQGARELFF

clone_size: -
d_call: -
v_call: TRBV6-1
j_call: TRBJ2-5
cdr3_nt: TGTGCCAGCAGGACAGACTACTCGCAAGAGACCCAGTACTTC
cdr3_aa: CASRTDYSQETQYF

clone_size: -
d_call: -
v_call: TRBV5-1
j_call: TRBJ2-1
cdr3_nt: TGCGCCAGCCGACCATCCCACTACAATGAGCAGTTCTTC
cdr3_aa: CASRPSHYNEQFF